These 7 T cell receptor beta chains came from one sample sequenced in a study of CD8+ T cells in alopecia areata. cDNA prepared by RNA extraction and subsequent reverse transcription served as the template for sequencing. TCRdb's table, derived via immunoSEQ multiplex PCR, lists solely in-frame clones and lacks some. The sample holds some 120,000 clones; under 60% are singletons and the top ten take approximately 12%. Treatment specified: oral pan-JAK inhibitor, 5-10 mg twice daily. The sample here was CD8+ T cells sorted from blood, taken at week 24, from a patient treated with tofacitinib. All receptors derive from a human donor with alopecia areata.

This clone appeared a few times. The chain combines TRBV11-2 with TRBJ1-4; TRBD1 agrees at 10 bases. This CDR3 is 16 amino acids long. Germline loops: CDR1 SGHAT, CDR2 FQNNGV. V lost 4 bases to trimming and J lost 7 bases; unmatched junction nucleotides: 9. The CDR3 loop is CASSSIGGTGAEKLFF. The DNA of the CDR3 is TGTGCCAGCAGCTCTATAGGGGGGACAGGGGCTGAAAAACTGTTTTTT.

This clone has more than one count but fewer than ten. This chain joins TRBV19 and TRBJ1-5; D is uncertain. Trimming cost V 8 bases and J 3 bases, with 8 bases left between them. Germline values: CDR1 LNHDA, CDR2 SQIVND (reference sequence). The CDR3 has 12 amino acids. The CDR3 DNA sequence: TGTGCCAGTGAGGAGTACAATCAGCCCCAGCATTTT. Protein sequence: CASEEYNQPQHF.

The genes are TRBV29-1 and TRBJ1-1; 7 nucleotides align to TRBD1. V shed 4 bases, J shed 7 bases, and the junction held 3 bases outside the gene matches. Germline values: CDR1 SQVTM, CDR2 ANQGSEA. This CDR3 is 11 amino acids long. CDR3 in amino acids: CSVGRDSEAFF. The CDR3, as DNA: TGCAGCGTTGGCCGGGACAGTGAAGCTTTCTTT.

The chain recombines TRBV6-5 with TRBJ2-1; 8 positions match TRBD1. Germline loops: CDR1 MNHEY, CDR2 SVGAGI. The length of the CDR3 is 14 residues. V lost 6 bases, J lost 5 bases, and 6 bases stayed unmatched. The CDR3 DNA follows: TGTGCCAGCAGCACCGGGACAGGCGACAATGAGCAGTTCTTC. It is translated as CASSTGTGDNEQFF.

This clone was observed a handful of times. Other DNA sequences in the sample encode the same CDR3. The genes are TRBV9 and TRBJ2-7, with D maybe TRBD1 (5 bases). Germline V gives CDR1 SGDLS, CDR2 YYNGEE. V gave up 0 bases and J gave up 3 bases, with 10 bases separating them. The CDR3 runs 14 residues. CDR3 sequence reads: CASSVGDSSYEQYF. The CDR3 DNA is TGTGCCAGCAGCGTAGGAGACAGTAGCTACGAGCAGTACTTC.

The sample holds a few counts of this clone. This rearrangement joins TRBV6-5 to TRBJ1-2; D is possibly TRBD1 (5 bases). Germline CDR1 MNHEY, CDR2 SVGAGI. The CDR3 is made up of 13 amino acids. Trimming took off 5 bases at V and 5 bases at J, with 12 bases between the two ends. The CDR3 bases are TGTGCCAGCAGTGAAGACAGCCATTATGGCTACACCTTC. Amino acids: CASSEDSHYGYTF.

The chain recombines TRBV27 with TRBJ2-5; D may match TRBD1 or TRBD2 (5 bases each). The DNA end is a closer match to TRBJ2-7, so the J assignment may be wrong. Germline values: CDR1 MNHEY, CDR2 SMNVEV (reference sequence). CDR3 length equals 13 residues. DNA of the CDR3: TGTGCCAGCAGTTTAGAAGAGGGGTCCGAGCAGTACTTC. Translation: CASSLEEGSEQYF.